This TCR beta chain is drawn from a study of STAT3 mutations in large granular lymphocyte leukemia. Comment on this clone: Its antigen is not known.

This CDR3 region has 14 residues. From germline, CDR1 is MNHEY and CDR2 SMNVEV (reference sequence). V lost 8 bases, J lost 5 bases, and 13 bases lay in between. Only in-frame clones appear in the TCRdb table, and some are missing; sequencing was by immunoSEQ multiplex PCR. This sample has over 30,000 clones, with around nine tenths found just once. The study, taken as a whole, reports: In about 35% of the 18 patients, new TCR clonotypes emerged after therapy. Every T-cell large granular lymphocyte leukemia patient had at least one immunodominant TCR beta clonotype.

This sequence originates from a human donor with T large granular lymphocyte leukemia. Some clones in this sample may be carry-over from other donors' samples. The chain joins TRBV27 to TRBJ1-6; TRBD1 might be the D (5 bases). What was sequenced was PBMCs. CDR3 sequence: CASRLQGDNSPLHF. DNA of the CDR3: TGTGCCAGCCGCCTTCAGGGTGATAATTCACCCCTCCACTTT.